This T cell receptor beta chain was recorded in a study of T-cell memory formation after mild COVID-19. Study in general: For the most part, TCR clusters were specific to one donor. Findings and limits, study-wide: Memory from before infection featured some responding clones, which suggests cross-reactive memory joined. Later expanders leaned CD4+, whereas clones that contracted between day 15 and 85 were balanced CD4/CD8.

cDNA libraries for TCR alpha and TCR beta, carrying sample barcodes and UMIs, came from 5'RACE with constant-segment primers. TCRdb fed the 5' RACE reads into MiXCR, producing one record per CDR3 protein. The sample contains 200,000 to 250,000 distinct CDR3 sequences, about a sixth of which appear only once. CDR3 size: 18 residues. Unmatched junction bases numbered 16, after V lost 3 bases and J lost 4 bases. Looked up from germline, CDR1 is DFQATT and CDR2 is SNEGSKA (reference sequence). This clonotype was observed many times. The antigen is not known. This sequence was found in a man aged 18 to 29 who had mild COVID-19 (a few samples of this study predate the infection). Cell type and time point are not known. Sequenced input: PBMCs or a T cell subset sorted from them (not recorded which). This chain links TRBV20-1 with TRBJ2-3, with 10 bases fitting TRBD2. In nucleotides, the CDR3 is TGCAGTGCTAGGGTTGCCCAGCGGGGGGGCCAGTCTGCAGATACGCAGTATTTT. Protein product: CSARVAQRGGQSADTQYF.